A single T cell receptor (beta chain) is shown here with its context. As yet, its antigen is unknown. This CDR3 spans 16 amino acids. With 5 bases clipped from V and 5 bases from J, the junction kept 12 bases outside the gene matches. From germline, CDR1 is SGHVS and CDR2 FQNEAQ. The data belong to a study of T cell responses to AZD1222 COVID-19 vaccine. On the study more broadly: Second doses that came at about 4 or about 12 weeks were put together.

Study results and caveats: Females outnumbered males among donors, who were mostly white British; clonal diversity was possibly underestimated. Without day 14 samples, only post-peak T cell repertoires were studied.

Clones were read by immunoSEQ multiplex PCR, and TCRdb kept only the in-frame ones, dropping some. Found here are over 65,000 clones, around 85% of them singletons; the top ten hold roughly 7.7%. This sequence originates from an adult in good health. The sequenced sample was peripheral blood, obtained on day 0 of AZD1222 vaccination. The J gene is TRBJ2-5, the V gene TRBV7-8; 9 nucleotides line up with TRBD2. CDR3 in amino acids: CASSGAGGIPRETQYF. The CDR3 DNA follows: TGTGCCAGCAGCGGGGCGGGGGGGATCCCGCGTGAGACCCAGTACTTC.